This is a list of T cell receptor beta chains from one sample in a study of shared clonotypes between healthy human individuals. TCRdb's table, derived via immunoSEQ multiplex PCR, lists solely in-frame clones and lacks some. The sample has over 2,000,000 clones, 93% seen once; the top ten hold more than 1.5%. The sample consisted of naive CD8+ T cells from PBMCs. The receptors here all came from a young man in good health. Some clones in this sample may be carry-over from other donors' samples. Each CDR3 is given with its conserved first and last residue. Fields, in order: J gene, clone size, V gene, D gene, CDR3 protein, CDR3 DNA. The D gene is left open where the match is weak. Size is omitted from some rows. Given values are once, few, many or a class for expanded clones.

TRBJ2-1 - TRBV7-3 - CASSPRNYNEQFF TGTGCCAGCAGTCCCCGCAACTACAATGAGCAGTTCTTC
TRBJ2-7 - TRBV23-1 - CASSRPRADEQYF TGCGCCAGCAGCCGCCCTAGGGCAGACGAGCAGTACTTC
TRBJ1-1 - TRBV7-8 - CASSPPTPGMSNTEAFF TGTGCCAGCAGCCCACCAACCCCCGGGATGTCGAACACTGAAGCTTTCTTT
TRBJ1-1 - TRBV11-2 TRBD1 CASSESGGTEAFF TGTGCCAGCTCTGAGTCAGGGGGTACTGAAGCTTTCTTT
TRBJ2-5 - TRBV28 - CASSFDASVQETQYF TGTGCCAGCAGTTTTGATGCTAGCGTTCAAGAGACCCAGTACTTC
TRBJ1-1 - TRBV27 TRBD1 CASSLLLGTGGGEAFF TGTGCCAGCAGTTTATTGTTAGGGACAGGCGGAGGGGAAGCTTTCTTT
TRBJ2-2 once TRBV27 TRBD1 CASRWDSQTGELFF TGTGCCAGCAGGTGGGACAGCCAAACCGGGGAGCTGTTTTTT
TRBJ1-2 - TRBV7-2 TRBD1 CASSPDRGGYTF TGTGCCAGCAGCCCAGACAGGGGTGGCTACACCTTC
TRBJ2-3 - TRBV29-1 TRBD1 CSVRDRGSTQYF TGCAGCGTGAGGGACAGGGGTAGTACGCAGTATTTT
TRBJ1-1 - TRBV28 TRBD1 CASSLQGRGTEAFF TGTGCCAGCAGTCTACAGGGGCGGGGGACTGAAGCTTTCTTT
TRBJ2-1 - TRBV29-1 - CSVMGDMTSYNEQFF TGCAGCGTTATGGGGGACATGACCTCCTACAATGAGCAGTTCTTC
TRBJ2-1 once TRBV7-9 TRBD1 CASSLGTGWPYNEQFF TGTGCCAGCAGCTTAGGGACAGGGTGGCCCTACAATGAGCAGTTCTTC
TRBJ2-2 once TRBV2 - CASSEELRGTGELFF TGTGCCAGCAGTGAGGAGCTAAGGGGCACCGGGGAGCTGTTTTTT
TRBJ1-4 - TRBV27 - CASSFGQGWNEKLFF TGTGCCAGCAGTTTTGGTCAGGGTTGGAATGAAAAACTGTTTTTT
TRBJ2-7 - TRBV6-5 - CASSYNPVPAYEQYF TGTGCCAGCAGTTACAACCCGGTCCCAGCCTACGAGCAGTACTTC
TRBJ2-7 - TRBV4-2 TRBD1 CASSAGQGAYEQYF TGTGCCAGCAGCGCCGGACAGGGGGCATACGAGCAGTACTTC
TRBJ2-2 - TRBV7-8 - CASSYRVQNTGELFF TGTGCCAGCAGCTACAGAGTTCAGAACACCGGGGAGCTGTTTTTT
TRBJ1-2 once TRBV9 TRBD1 CASSAQTGGKAGYTF TGTGCCAGCAGCGCCCAGACAGGGGGCAAAGCCGGCTACACCTTC
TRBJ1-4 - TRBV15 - CATSSDRLDEKLFF TGTGCCACCAGCAGCGACAGGCTGGATGAAAAACTGTTTTTT
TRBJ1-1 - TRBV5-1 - CASSLWTVNTEAFF TGCGCCAGCAGCCTCTGGACGGTAAACACTGAAGCTTTCTTT
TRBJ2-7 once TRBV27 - CASSWGGDSYEQYF TGTGCCAGCAGTTGGGGCGGGGACTCCTACGAGCAGTACTTC
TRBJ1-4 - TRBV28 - CASSFTRHEPGGEKLFF TGTGCCAGCAGTTTCACCCGACACGAACCCGGTGGGGAAAAACTGTTTTTT
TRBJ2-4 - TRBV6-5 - CASSYNPRGNIQYF TGTGCCAGCAGTTACAACCCTCGGGGAAACATTCAGTACTTC
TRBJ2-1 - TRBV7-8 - CASSLERGNEQFF TGTGCCAGCAGCTTAGAAAGGGGCAATGAGCAGTTCTTC
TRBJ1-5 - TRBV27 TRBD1 CASSLRQGNQPQHF TGTGCCAGCAGTTTAAGACAGGGGAATCAGCCCCAGCATTTT
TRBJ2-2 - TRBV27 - CASSLSPNTGELFF TGTGCCAGCAGTTTAAGCCCCAACACCGGGGAGCTGTTTTTT
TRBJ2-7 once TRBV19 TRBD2 CASSGRTSGNYEQYF TGTGCCAGTAGCGGTAGGACTAGCGGAAACTACGAGCAGTACTTC
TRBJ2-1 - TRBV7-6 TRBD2 CASSLGGSTSGSFHEQFF TGTGCCAGCAGCTTAGGGGGGTCGACTAGCGGGAGCTTCCATGAGCAGTTCTTC
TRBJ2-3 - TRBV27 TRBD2 CASSFRWGGGDTQYF TGTGCCAGCAGTTTTCGATGGGGCGGGGGAGATACGCAGTATTTT
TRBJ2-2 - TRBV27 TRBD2 CASKGFLGGGELFF TGTGCCAGCAAGGGATTCCTGGGAGGGGGGGAGCTGTTTTTT
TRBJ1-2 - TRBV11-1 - CASSTTRVRDGYTF TGTGCCAGCAGTACAACAAGGGTTAGGGACGGCTACACCTTC
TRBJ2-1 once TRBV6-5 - CASSLRGHLQGQFF TGTGCCAGCAGCCTCCGTGGACACTTGCAGGGGCAGTTCTTC
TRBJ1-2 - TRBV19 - CASSIALQTGRYGYTF TGTGCCAGTAGTATAGCACTTCAGACAGGCCGGTATGGCTACACCTTC
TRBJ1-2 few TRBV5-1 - CASSPGDFGAIGGYTF TGCGCCAGCAGCCCCGGAGATTTTGGGGCTATCGGTGGCTACACCTTC
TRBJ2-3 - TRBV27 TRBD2 CASSDQKRERGPDTQYF TGTGCCAGCAGTGACCAGAAGCGGGAGAGGGGCCCAGATACGCAGTATTTT
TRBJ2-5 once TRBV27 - CASSYTLMDQETQYF TGTGCCAGCAGTTACACCCTCATGGACCAAGAGACCCAGTACTTC
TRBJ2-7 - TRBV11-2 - CASSGAYEQYF TGTGCCAGCAGCGGGGCCTACGAGCAGTACTTC
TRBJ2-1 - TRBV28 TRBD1 CASSRPGTAHNEQFF TGTGCCAGCAGTCGCCCCGGGACAGCCCACAATGAGCAGTTCTTC
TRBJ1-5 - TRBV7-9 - CASSLDSSNQPQHF TGTGCCAGCAGCCTGGACAGTAGCAATCAGCCCCAGCATTTT
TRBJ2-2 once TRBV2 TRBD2 CVSSEQASGSNTGELFF TGTGTCAGCAGTGAACAGGCTAGCGGGAGTAACACCGGGGAGCTGTTTTTT
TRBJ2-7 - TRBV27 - CASSYTRQAYEQYF TGTGCCAGCAGTTACACAAGACAGGCCTACGAGCAGTACTTC
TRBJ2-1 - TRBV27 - CASSWQGNEQFF TGTGCCAGCAGTTGGCAGGGTAATGAGCAGTTCTTC
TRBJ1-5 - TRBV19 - CASSFRDGYQPQHF TGTGCCAGTAGTTTCCGGGACGGCTATCAGCCCCAGCATTTT
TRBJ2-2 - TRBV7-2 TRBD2 CASRSRLAGYTGELFF TGTGCCAGCAGAAGTAGACTAGCAGGCTACACCGGGGAGCTGTTTTTT
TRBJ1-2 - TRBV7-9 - CASSQLGGHGYTF TGTGCCAGCAGCCAACTTGGGGGCCATGGCTACACCTTC